These 25 T cell receptor beta chains originate from one sample sequenced in a study of T-cell memory formation after mild COVID-19. TCRdb re-analysed the 5' RACE reads in MiXCR, keeping a single row per CDR3 protein. There are hundreds of thousands of distinct CDR3 sequences in the sample; 20% to 25% occur only once, and approximately 22% lies in the top ten. What was sequenced was PBMCs or a T cell subset sorted from them (not recorded which). The origin of the receptors is a man between 18 and 35 years old who had mild COVID-19 (a few samples of this study predate the infection). Cell type and time point are not known.

This chain uses TRBV2 with TRBJ2-1, with 10 nucleotides matching TRBD2. J was trimmed by 5 bases and V by 6 bases; bases with no gene match: 7. The length of the CDR3 is 15 residues. The V gene's germline CDR1 is SNHLY and CDR2 FYNNEI. The CDR3 here is CASRQGLARNNEQFF. The CDR3 DNA is TGTGCCAGCAGGCAGGGACTAGCGCGGAACAATGAGCAGTTCTTC.

V gene TRBV5-1 combines with J gene TRBJ1-2, with TRBD1 as a possible D gene (6 bases). V lost 4 bases to trimming and J lost 8 bases, with 18 bases between them. The CDR3 loop spans 14 amino acids. CDR1 is SGHRS, CDR2 YFSETQ, per germline. This CDR3 is CASSIGAQGQGYTF. For the CDR3, the DNA is TGCGCCAGCAGCATTGGGGCTCAGGGACAAGGCTACACCTTC.

The chain employs TRBV2 and TRBJ1-5, with 7 bases aligning to TRBD1. The trim removed 7 bases at V and 7 bases at J, leaving 7 bases unmatched. CDR1 is SNHLY, CDR2 FYNNEI, per germline. This CDR3 has 13 amino acids. Here the CDR3 reads CASIRGTGQPQHF. The DNA for the CDR3 is TGTGCCAGCATCAGGGGGACCGGGCAGCCCCAGCATTTT.

This clonotype was observed many times. The gene calls are TRBV5-1 and TRBJ1-2; TRBD1 agrees at 7 bases. CDR3 size: 14 residues. The V segment lost 5 bases and the J segment 2 bases; nucleotides outside the gene matches: 6. Germline-derived CDR1 and CDR2 are SGHRS and YFSETQ. The CDR3 sequence: CASRRPGQNYGYTF. For the CDR3, the DNA is TGCGCCAGCAGACGACCGGGACAGAACTATGGCTACACCTTC.

CDR3: CASSEDRPGTDTQYF. CDR3 nucleotides: TGTGCCAGCAGCGAGGACAGGCCGGGCACAGATACGCAGTATTTT. The genes are TRBV28 and TRBJ2-3, with 7 bases matching TRBD1. The CDR3 runs 15 residues. V was clipped by 6 bases and J by 1 base; unmatched bases: 7. The germline V gene encodes CDR1 MDHEN and CDR2 SYDVKM. Combining the CDR3 with reference TRBV28 and TRBJ2-3 gives the whole variable domain DVKVTQSSRYLVKRTGEKVFLECVQDMDHENMFWYRQDPGLGLRLIYFSYDVKMKEKGDIPEGYSVSREKKERFSLILESASTNQTSMYLCASSEDRPGTDTQYFGPGTRLTVL.

There are many counts of this clonotype. The chain combines TRBV7-9 with TRBJ2-1; 10 bases are shared with TRBD2. J gave up 7 bases and V 3 bases, and 6 bases lay outside the gene matches. Germline CDR1 and CDR2: SEHNR and FQNEAQ (reference sequence). The CDR3 totals 15 residues. The CDR3 sequence is CASSFVTSGTNEQFF. DNA of the CDR3: TGTGCCAGCAGCTTCGTTACTAGCGGGACAAATGAGCAGTTCTTC.

This clonotype was counted only a few times. The chain employs TRBV6-6 and TRBJ1-4, with D unresolved. V shed 0 bases and J shed 7 bases, with 6 bases lying between them. The CDR3 extends over 13 amino acids. Per germline, CDR1 MNHNY and CDR2 SVGAGI (reference sequence). The CDR3: CASSYSPGEKLFF. CDR3 DNA: TGTGCCAGCAGTTACTCTCCCGGTGAAAAACTGTTTTTT.

This clonotype has only a few counts. The V gene is TRBV2, the J gene TRBJ2-7; 10 bases line up with TRBD1. V dropped 8 bases and J dropped 3; count of bases not matched to a gene: 4. Germline V gives CDR1 SNHLY, CDR2 FYNNEI. This CDR3 has 13 amino acids. Here the CDR3 reads CASQDRGDYEQYF. Written as DNA, the CDR3 is TGTGCCAGCCAGGACAGGGGGGACTACGAGCAGTACTTC.

This chain links TRBV6-5 with TRBJ2-1, with TRBD2 matching over 7 bases. Germline CDR1 is MNHEY and CDR2 is SVGAGI. The CDR3 extends over 17 amino acids. J was trimmed by 3 bases and V by 3 bases; bases with no gene match: 11. The DNA of the CDR3 is TGTGCCAGCAGTTATCGGGAGGAGCCGGGGGGCTACAATGAGCAGTTCTTC. This sequence encodes CASSYREEPGGYNEQFF.

The chain uses TRBV5-1 and TRBJ2-7, with 7 positions matching TRBD2. With 2 bases clipped from V and 2 bases from J, the junction kept 13 bases outside the gene matches. The CDR3 is 17 amino acids. Germline lookup yields CDR1 SGHRS and CDR2 YFSETQ. CDR3: CASSFRGGDETAYEQYV. CDR3 nucleotides: TGCGCCAGCAGCTTTCGTGGGGGGGACGAAACTGCCTACGAGCAGTACGTC.

This clonotype has a handful of counts. The chain couples TRBV5-8 to TRBJ2-7; D may correspond to TRBD1 or TRBD2 (5 bases each). This CDR3 is 16 amino acids long. Germline V gives CDR1 SGHTS, CDR2 YDEGEE. V was clipped by 4 bases and J by 6 bases, with 23 bases between them. As DNA, the CDR3 is TGTGCCAGCAGCGTCGCCATCAATTGGGGGTCCCTCGAGCAGTACGTC. Translation: CASSVAINWGSLEQYV.

This clonotype was counted only a few times. The V call is TRBV9, the J call TRBJ1-6; the D is unclear. Germline V CDR1 and CDR2: SGDLS, YYNGEE. CDR3 length equals 16 residues. V lost 0 bases and J 1 base, leaving 8 bases between the germline ends. DNA of the CDR3: TGTGCCAGCAGCGTAGCCTGGGAATCCTATAATTCACCCCTCCACTTT. This encodes CASSVAWESYNSPLHF.

This chain joins TRBV19 and TRBJ2-7; D might be TRBD2 (6 bases). Germline V gene lookup returns CDR1 LNHDA and CDR2 SQIVND (reference sequence). This CDR3 has 13 amino acids. V was trimmed by 5 bases and J by 5 bases, leaving 13 bases between them. CDR3 coding DNA: TGTGCCAGTAGTCGGAGGGATTACAACGAGCAGTACTTC. Translating it yields CASSRRDYNEQYF.

The chain carries TRBV5-1 and TRBJ2-4; D is undetermined. Germline loops: CDR1 SGHRS, CDR2 YFSETQ. The V end was cut by 4 bases, the J end by 0 bases, with 11 bases between. The CDR3 extends over 15 amino acids. The CDR3, as DNA: TGCGCCAGCAGCCCGCAGGCGGCAGCCAAAAACATTCAGTACTTC. Translating gives CASSPQAAAKNIQYF.

This clonotype was detected only a few times. This chain uses TRBV12-3 or TRBV12-4 with TRBJ2-3; 9 bases are a match to TRBD2. The CDR3 loop spans 16 amino acids. V dropped 6 bases and J dropped 5; count of bases not matched to a gene: 12. The CDR3 sequence is CASSSGWRGGKDTQYF. The CDR3 DNA reads as TGTGCCAGCAGCTCGGGTTGGCGGGGGGGTAAAGATACGCAGTATTTT.

The table lists this clonotype with a few counts. V and J are TRBV7-2 and TRBJ1-6; D perhaps matches TRBD1 (6 bases). Trimming took off 8 bases at V and 2 bases at J, with 16 bases between the two ends. This CDR3 region has 16 residues. Per the germline V gene, CDR1 is SGHTA and CDR2 is FQGNSA. This CDR3 is CASRMAGTTYNSPLHF. CDR3 coding DNA: TGTGCCAGCCGCATGGCCGGGACAACCTATAATTCACCCCTCCACTTT.

This clonotype was detected a few times. This CDR3 reads CASSQVGDGWSPLHF. In DNA, the CDR3 is TGCGCCAGCAGCCAAGTCGGCGATGGGTGGTCACCCCTCCACTTT. The V gene is TRBV4-1, the J gene TRBJ1-6; D call uncertain. V was pared by 1 base and J by 10 bases, with 14 bases between. This CDR3 has 15 amino acids. CDR1 is MGHRA, CDR2 YSYEKL, per germline.

The genes are TRBV3-1 and TRBJ1-5, with a possible D match to TRBD1 (5 bases). Germline V CDR1 and CDR2: LGHDT, YNNKEL (reference sequence). The CDR3 is 13 amino acids. The germline V and J ends were trimmed by 4 bases and 4 bases, with 8 bases remaining between them. In DNA form, the CDR3 reads TGTGCCAGCAGCCGTAGACAGAATCAGCCCCAGCATTTT. It translates to CASSRRQNQPQHF.

In its sample, this clonotype was seen a few times. The chain links TRBV6-2 or TRBV6-3 to TRBJ2-3, with D possibly TRBD2 on 7 matching bases. The germline V gene encodes CDR1 MNHEY and CDR2 SVGEGT. Deletions cut 10 bases from V and 5 bases from J, with 22 bases between. This CDR3 comprises 15 residues. The chain's CDR3 is CAIRGASERIDTQYF. The CDR3 region has the DNA TGTGCCATCCGGGGGGCCTCGGAAAGGATAGATACGCAGTATTTT.

This clonotype was picked up a small number of times. The V gene is TRBV5-1, the J gene TRBJ2-5, with a possible D match to TRBD2 (5 bases). Germline V gene lookup returns CDR1 SGHRS and CDR2 YFSETQ. This CDR3 is built from 15 residues. V dropped 0 bases and J dropped 5 bases, with 14 bases sitting between them. CDR3 protein: CASSLGSVRGETQYF. CDR3 nucleotide sequence: TGCGCCAGCAGCTTGGGGTCGGTTCGCGGGGAGACCCAGTACTTC.

In its sample, this clonotype was seen a few times. V gene TRBV20-1 combines with J gene TRBJ2-2, with 8 bases aligning to TRBD2. V trimming: 3 bases; J trimming: 0 bases; junction bases outside the gene matches: 15. The CDR3 has 19 amino acids. Germline CDR1 reads DFQATT; CDR2 reads SNEGSKA (reference sequence). DNA for the CDR3: TGCAGTGCTAGGTCGGTGGCGGGGGGTCGATACTCGAACACCGGGGAGCTGTTTTTT. The encoded protein is CSARSVAGGRYSNTGELFF.

This clonotype was recorded at least ten times. The V gene is TRBV6-2 or TRBV6-3, the J gene TRBJ2-3; 8 bases are a match to TRBD2. The V gene's germline CDR1 is MNHEY and CDR2 SVGEGT. V gave up 3 bases and J gave up 14 bases; unmatched junction bases: 10. The CDR3 loop spans 13 amino acids. The CDR3 reads CASSYKRGNPWYF. The CDR3 nucleotides are TGTGCCAGCAGTTATAAGCGGGGGAATCCGTGGTATTTT.

The chain carries TRBV7-2 and TRBJ2-6; TRBD1 or TRBD2 may be the D gene (6 bases each). Trimming stripped 1 base from V and 4 bases from J, with 20 bases between. Per germline, CDR1 SGHTA and CDR2 FQGNSA. The length of the CDR3 is 19 residues. CDR3 loop: CASSLGPRGGPLGANVLTF. The CDR3 nucleotides are TGTGCCAGCAGCTTAGGACCCAGGGGAGGTCCTCTGGGGGCCAACGTCCTGACTTTC.

V gene TRBV20-1 combines with J gene TRBJ2-3; 7 bases line up with TRBD2. The trim removed 3 bases at V and 4 bases at J, leaving 7 bases unmatched. This CDR3 is built from 14 residues. Germline V CDR1 and CDR2: DFQATT, SNEGSKA (reference sequence). The CDR3 loop is CSASLTSLSDTQYF. The CDR3, as DNA: TGCAGTGCTAGCCTGACTAGCTTGTCAGATACGCAGTATTTT.

This chain's CDR3 is CATAQGSPLHF. The CDR3 nucleotides are TGTGCCACGGCACAGGGGTCACCCCTCCACTTT. V gene TRBV10-3 combines with J gene TRBJ1-6; 7 bases fit TRBD1. The length of the CDR3 is 11 residues. The J segment lost 10 bases and the V segment lost 10 bases, leaving 4 bases of the junction unmatched. The germline gives CDR1 ENHRY, CDR2 SYGVKD.